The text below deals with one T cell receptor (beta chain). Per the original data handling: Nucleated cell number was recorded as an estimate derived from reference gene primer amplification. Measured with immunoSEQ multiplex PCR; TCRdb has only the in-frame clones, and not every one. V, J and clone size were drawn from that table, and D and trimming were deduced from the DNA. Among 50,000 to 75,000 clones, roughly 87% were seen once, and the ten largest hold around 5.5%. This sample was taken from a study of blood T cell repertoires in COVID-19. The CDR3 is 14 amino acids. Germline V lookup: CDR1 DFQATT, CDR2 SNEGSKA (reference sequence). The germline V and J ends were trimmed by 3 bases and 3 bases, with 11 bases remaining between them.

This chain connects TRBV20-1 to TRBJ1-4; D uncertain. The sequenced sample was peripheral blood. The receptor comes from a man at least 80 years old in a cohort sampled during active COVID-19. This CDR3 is CSASAGTANEKLFF. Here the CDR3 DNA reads TGCAGTGCTAGTGCGGGTACGGCTAATGAAAAACTGTTTTTT.